Each of the 14 T cell receptor beta chains below was sequenced from the same sample in a study of shared clonotypes between healthy human individuals. TCRdb's table, derived via immunoSEQ multiplex PCR, lists solely in-frame clones and lacks some. Among some 1,100,000 clones listed, 75% to 80% were seen once. Material for sequencing was memory CD4+ T cells from PBMCs. Stated subset: CD45RA-negative fraction. All receptors derive from a man in his late teens or twenties in good health. Some clones in this sample may be carry-over from other donors' samples.

This clone was counted a few times. The chain recombines TRBV5-6 with TRBJ1-1; D unresolved. CDR1 is SGHDT and CDR2 is YYEEEE in the germline V gene. The CDR3 is made up of 12 amino acids. V lost 0 bases and J lost 10, with 10 bases in between. The CDR3 is CASSLGAVPAFF. For the CDR3, the DNA is TGTGCCAGCAGCTTGGGGGCCGTCCCAGCTTTCTTT.

This chain uses TRBV5-1 with TRBJ2-1; D ambiguous. In germline, CDR1 is SGHRS, CDR2 YFSETQ. Trimming shortened V by 2 bases and J by 2 bases, and 14 bases separated the two germline ends. CDR3 length: 16 residues. Here the CDR3 DNA reads TGCGCCAGCAGCTTAAGGGTCACCTTAACCTACAATGAGCAGTTCTTC. It is translated as CASSLRVTLTYNEQFF.

This clone has a handful of counts. This chain links TRBV10-3 with TRBJ2-7; D possibly corresponds to TRBD1 (5 bases). Germline V gives CDR1 ENHRY, CDR2 SYGVKD. The CDR3 covers 14 residues. Trimming pared 3 bases from V and 2 bases from J, leaving 11 bases between. The chain's CDR3 is CAISDRVATYEQYF. The DNA for the CDR3 is TGTGCCATCAGTGACAGGGTGGCAACCTACGAGCAGTACTTC.

This chain uses TRBV4-1 with TRBJ2-1; 13 bases align to TRBD2. Germline assignment: CDR1 MGHRA and CDR2 YSYEKL. The CDR3 loop spans 14 amino acids. The junction had 6 bases not matched to a gene; V was cut back by 4 bases and J by 12 bases. The CDR3 sequence: CASSRGLAGEVQFF. CDR3 nucleotides: TGCGCCAGCAGCCGCGGACTAGCGGGAGAGGTGCAGTTCTTC.

This chain connects TRBV30 to TRBJ1-6, with 7 bases that match TRBD1. The CDR3 is 14 residues long. CDR1 is GTSNPN, CDR2 SVGIG, per germline (reference sequence). Trimming removed 3 bases from V and 8 bases from J; junction bases left unmatched: 7. CDR3 DNA: TGTGCCTGGAGCCTGACAGGGAGGGATTCACCCCTCCACTTT. This gives the protein CAWSLTGRDSPLHF.

The CDR3 nucleotides are TGTGCCAGCAGCCAAGACGGGAGGCGGGGGGTGGCTACGCAGTATTTT. Translating gives CASSQDGRRGVATQYF. V gene TRBV4-2 combines with J gene TRBJ2-3, with 8 bases that match TRBD2. Germline CDR1 reads LGHNA; CDR2 reads YNFKEQ. V lost 0 bases, J lost 8 bases, and 10 bases stayed unmatched. CDR3 length equals 16 residues.

The sample holds one count of this clone. The V call is TRBV27, the J call TRBJ1-5, with D possibly being TRBD1 (5 bases). The length of the CDR3 is 12 residues. Germline CDR1 MNHEY, CDR2 SMNVEV (reference sequence). V was trimmed by 2 bases and J by 12 bases, leaving 11 bases between them. DNA for the CDR3: TGTGCCAGCAGTTTACCTGGGGGGGACCAGCATTTT. Its protein product is CASSLPGGDQHF.

This chain links TRBV27 with TRBJ2-1, with D perhaps matching TRBD1 (6 bases). The CDR3 consists of 18 residues. The germline V and J ends were trimmed by 1 base and 0 bases, with 16 bases remaining between them. The V gene's germline CDR1 is MNHEY and CDR2 SMNVEV (reference sequence). The CDR3 nucleotides read TGTGCCAGCAGTTTATGGAGCCTCGGACAGAACTCCTACAATGAGCAGTTCTTC. Amino acid sequence: CASSLWSLGQNSYNEQFF.

V and J are TRBV5-1 and TRBJ1-1; 7 bases match TRBD1. The CDR3 contains 15 residues. The ends lost 4 bases at V and 0 bases at J; junction bases unmatched: 6. Per the germline V gene, CDR1 is SGHRS and CDR2 is YFSETQ. The DNA of the CDR3 is TGCGCCAGCAGCCCCAGGACAGGAATGAACACTGAAGCTTTCTTT. Amino acids: CASSPRTGMNTEAFF.

In the case of this clone: This CDR3 is also generated by other DNA sequences in the sample. The J gene is TRBJ2-7, the V gene TRBV4-1, with D possibly being TRBD2 (6 bases). CDR1 MGHRA and CDR2 YSYEKL come from the germline V gene. V shed 4 bases and J shed 0 bases, with 7 bases lying between them. The CDR3 sequence is 13 residues long. In DNA, the CDR3 is TGCGCCAGCAGCCGGGACTCCTCCTACGAGCAGTACTTC. It specifies CASSRDSSYEQYF.

This chain connects TRBV6-5 to TRBJ2-2, with D perhaps TRBD1 (5 bases). Germline V CDR1 and CDR2: MNHEY, SVGAGI. V shed 5 bases and J shed 3 bases, with 7 bases lying between them. This CDR3 is 13 amino acids long. The CDR3 DNA follows: TGTGCCAGCAGTAGCAGGGACACCGGGGAGCTGTTTTTT. Translation: CASSSRDTGELFF.

This clone occurred once. The chain joins TRBV10-3 to TRBJ2-7; TRBD1 agrees at 8 bases. J gave up 4 bases and V 8 bases, and 7 bases lay outside the gene matches. CDR1 and CDR2 from the germline V gene are ENHRY and SYGVKD. There are 13 residues in the CDR3. The CDR3, as DNA: TGTGCCATCGGAGGACAGGGCGAGTACGAGCAGTACTTC. Translating gives CAIGGQGEYEQYF.

This clone was found once. The chain links TRBV18 to TRBJ2-3; D call uncertain. CDR3 length: 13 residues. The germline V gene has CDR1 KGHSH and CDR2 LQKENI. Trimming took 4 bases from V and 1 from J, leaving 6 bases between them. The CDR3 loop is CASSQTGTDTQYF. The CDR3 DNA sequence: TGTGCCAGCTCACAGACGGGCACAGATACGCAGTATTTT.

V and J are TRBV4-1 and TRBJ1-2; D is unclear. The CDR3 has 16 residues. V lost 0 bases to trimming and J lost 3 bases, with 14 bases between them. Germline CDR1 MGHRA, CDR2 YSYEKL. CDR3 sequence reads: CASSQDGVAGDYGYTF. The CDR3 region has the DNA TGCGCCAGCAGCCAAGATGGGGTGGCTGGGGACTATGGCTACACCTTC.